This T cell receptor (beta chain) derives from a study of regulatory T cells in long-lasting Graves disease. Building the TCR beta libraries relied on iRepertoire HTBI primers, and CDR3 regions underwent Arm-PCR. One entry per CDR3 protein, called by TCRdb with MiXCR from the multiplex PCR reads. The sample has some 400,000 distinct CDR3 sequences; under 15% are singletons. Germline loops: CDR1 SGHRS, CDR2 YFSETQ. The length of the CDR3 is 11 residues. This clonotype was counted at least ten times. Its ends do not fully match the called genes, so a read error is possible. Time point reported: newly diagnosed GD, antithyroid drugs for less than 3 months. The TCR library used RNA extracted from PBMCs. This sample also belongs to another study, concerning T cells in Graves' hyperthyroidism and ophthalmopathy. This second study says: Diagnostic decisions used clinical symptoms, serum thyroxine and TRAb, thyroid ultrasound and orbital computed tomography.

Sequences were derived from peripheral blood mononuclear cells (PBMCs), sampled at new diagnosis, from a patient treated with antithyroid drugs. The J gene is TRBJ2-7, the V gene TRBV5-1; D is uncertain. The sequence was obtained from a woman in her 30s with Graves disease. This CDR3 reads CASSQNSEQYF. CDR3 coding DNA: TGTGCCAGCAGCCAGAATAGCGAGCAGTACTTC. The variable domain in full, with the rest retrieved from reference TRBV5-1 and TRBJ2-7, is KAGVTQTPRYLIKTRGQQVTLSCSPISGHRSVSWYQQTPGQGLQFLFEYFSETQRNKGNFPGRFSGRQFSNSRSEMNVSTLELGDSALYLCASSQNSEQYFGPGTRLTVT.